Listed below are T cell receptor beta chains from one sample, sequenced in a study of T cell changes during pregnancy in multiple sclerosis. Libraries were prepared by immunoSEQ multiplex PCR; TCRdb keeps only in-frame clonotypes and omits some of them. The repertoire consists of 50,000 to 65,000 clones, with under 95% occurring once and the leading ten covering approximately 3.4%. The material was CD8+ T cells from peripheral blood mononuclear cells, obtained in the second trimester of pregnancy. These receptors were taken from a female donor with multiple sclerosis, enrolled in a pregnancy study. The CDR3 runs from the conserved cysteine through the conserved F or W. Fields, in order: J gene, clone size, D gene, V gene, CDR3 DNA, CDR3 protein. D genes are given only for firm matches. For some rows the clone size is stated as once, few or many, or as a class when expanded; others skip it.

j_call: TRBJ1-5; clone_size: few; d_call: -; v_call: TRBV7-9; cdr3_nt: TGTGCCAGCAGCACCGGGGAGTTTAGCAATCAGCCCCAGCATTTT; cdr3_aa: CASSTGEFSNQPQHF
j_call: TRBJ2-1; clone_size: -; d_call: -; v_call: TRBV4-3; cdr3_nt: TGCGCCAGCAGCCATCCTCGAGTGGGGGGATCCTACAATGAGCAGTTCTTC; cdr3_aa: CASSHPRVGGSYNEQFF
j_call: TRBJ1-2; clone_size: -; d_call: TRBD1; v_call: TRBV28; cdr3_nt: TGTGCCAGCGAAGACCTCACAGGGGTGGGCGGCTACACCTTC; cdr3_aa: CASEDLTGVGGYTF
j_call: TRBJ1-2; clone_size: -; d_call: TRBD1; v_call: TRBV27; cdr3_nt: TGTGCCAGCAGTTACGACAGGGGCTATGGCTACACCTTC; cdr3_aa: CASSYDRGYGYTF
j_call: TRBJ2-1; clone_size: -; d_call: TRBD1; v_call: TRBV19; cdr3_nt: TGTGCCAGTAGAGTACGGGACAGCTTCAACAATGAGCAGTTCTTC; cdr3_aa: CASRVRDSFNNEQFF
j_call: TRBJ2-3; clone_size: -; d_call: TRBD2; v_call: TRBV13; cdr3_nt: TGTGCCAGCAGCTTAGGCGTGGGACTAGCGACAGATACGCAGTATTTT; cdr3_aa: CASSLGVGLATDTQYF
j_call: TRBJ1-4; clone_size: -; d_call: TRBD1; v_call: TRBV10-3; cdr3_nt: TGTGCTACAGGGGACGAAAAACTGTTTTTT; cdr3_aa: CATGDEKLFF
j_call: TRBJ1-1; clone_size: -; d_call: -; v_call: TRBV29-1; cdr3_nt: TGCAGCGTTGGGACAAGGTACACTGAAGCTTTCTTT; cdr3_aa: CSVGTRYTEAFF
j_call: TRBJ1-2; clone_size: -; d_call: TRBD1; v_call: TRBV2; cdr3_nt: TGTGCCAGCGAGGGACAGGGTCGTAGTGGCTACACCTTC; cdr3_aa: CASEGQGRSGYTF
j_call: TRBJ2-3; clone_size: -; d_call: -; v_call: TRBV7-9; cdr3_nt: TGTGCCAGCAGCTTAGTAGGCGGCAAAGAGGGAGATACGCAGTATTTT; cdr3_aa: CASSLVGGKEGDTQYF
j_call: TRBJ1-1; clone_size: -; d_call: TRBD1; v_call: TRBV4-2; cdr3_nt: TGTGCCAGCAGCCAAGTAGGGGGCGGCGGAACTGAAGCTTTCTTT; cdr3_aa: CASSQVGGGGTEAFF
j_call: TRBJ1-2; clone_size: -; d_call: -; v_call: TRBV6-5; cdr3_nt: TGTGCCAGCAGTTACTCGACGGGGAACTATGGCTACACCTTC; cdr3_aa: CASSYSTGNYGYTF
j_call: TRBJ1-1; clone_size: -; d_call: TRBD1; v_call: TRBV9; cdr3_nt: TGTGCCAGCAGTGAGGACAGGTACACTGAAGCTTTCTTT; cdr3_aa: CASSEDRYTEAFF
j_call: TRBJ2-3; clone_size: -; d_call: -; v_call: TRBV5-4; cdr3_nt: TGTGCCAGCAGCTCACTTGGTGGGGAGGATACGCAGTATTTT; cdr3_aa: CASSSLGGEDTQYF
j_call: TRBJ1-1; clone_size: few; d_call: -; v_call: TRBV15; cdr3_nt: TGTGCCACCAGCAGAGATCAGGAGGGGTCTGAAGCTTTCTTT; cdr3_aa: CATSRDQEGSEAFF
j_call: TRBJ2-2; clone_size: -; d_call: -; v_call: TRBV11-2; cdr3_nt: TGTGCCAGCAGGGAAGCGCCCGGGGGAGGGGAGCTGTTTTTT; cdr3_aa: CASREAPGGGELFF
j_call: TRBJ2-1; clone_size: -; d_call: TRBD1; v_call: TRBV19; cdr3_nt: TGTGCCAGTAGTACCCTCCCCGGGACAGGGGACAATGAGCAGTTCTTC; cdr3_aa: CASSTLPGTGDNEQFF
j_call: TRBJ1-2; clone_size: -; d_call: TRBD1; v_call: TRBV6-4; cdr3_nt: TGTGCCAGCAGTGATGGGACAGGGGCCGCGAGGAGTGGCTACACCTTC; cdr3_aa: CASSDGTGAARSGYTF
j_call: TRBJ1-1; clone_size: -; d_call: -; v_call: TRBV6-5; cdr3_nt: TGTGCCAGCAGTTTATCGGGGTGGACTGAAGCTTTCTTT; cdr3_aa: CASSLSGWTEAFF
j_call: TRBJ2-3; clone_size: -; d_call: TRBD2; v_call: TRBV27; cdr3_nt: TGTGCCAGCGGTATGGCGGCGGGAGGCACAGATACGCAGTATTTT; cdr3_aa: CASGMAAGGTDTQYF
j_call: TRBJ2-5; clone_size: -; d_call: -; v_call: TRBV16; cdr3_nt: TGTGCCAGCAGCCAATCCGGAGGAGAGACCCAGTACTTC; cdr3_aa: CASSQSGGETQYF
j_call: TRBJ2-7; clone_size: -; d_call: TRBD2; v_call: TRBV4-1; cdr3_nt: TGCGCCAGCAGCCTCACTAGCGGGAGTTTGGGGGAGCAGTACTTC; cdr3_aa: CASSLTSGSLGEQYF
j_call: TRBJ1-1; clone_size: -; d_call: -; v_call: TRBV27; cdr3_nt: TGTGCCAGCACCTCGGGACAGAACACTGAAGCTTTCTTT; cdr3_aa: CASTSGQNTEAFF
j_call: TRBJ1-1; clone_size: -; d_call: -; v_call: TRBV12-5; cdr3_nt: TGTGCTAGTGGTTTGGTACCGGCAGGTGTGAACACTGAAGCTTTCTTT; cdr3_aa: CASGLVPAGVNTEAFF
j_call: TRBJ2-7; clone_size: -; d_call: -; v_call: TRBV7-9; cdr3_nt: TGTGCCAGCAGCTTACGGGAACCCTACGAGCAGTACTTC; cdr3_aa: CASSLREPYEQYF
j_call: TRBJ2-1; clone_size: -; d_call: -; v_call: TRBV5-4; cdr3_nt: TGTGCCAGCAGCTTGACTCCCGACAATGAGCAGTTCTTC; cdr3_aa: CASSLTPDNEQFF
j_call: TRBJ2-3; clone_size: once; d_call: TRBD2; v_call: TRBV5-1; cdr3_nt: TGCGCCAGCAGCTTCACTAATCCCTCCGGTGAGCCCCGTGGGACTAGCGGGAGAGTGGGTACGCAGTATTTT; cdr3_aa: CASSFTNPSGEPRGTSGRVGTQYF
j_call: TRBJ1-1; clone_size: -; d_call: TRBD1; v_call: TRBV28; cdr3_nt: TGTGCCAGCAGTCCTCCCCTCCGGCAGGGGGCGACTGAAGCTTTCTTT; cdr3_aa: CASSPPLRQGATEAFF
j_call: TRBJ2-7; clone_size: -; d_call: TRBD1; v_call: TRBV27; cdr3_nt: TGTGCCAGCAGTTTATGGGACAGCTCCTACGAGCAGTACTTC; cdr3_aa: CASSLWDSSYEQYF
j_call: TRBJ2-7; clone_size: -; d_call: TRBD1; v_call: TRBV4-1; cdr3_nt: TGCGCCAGCAGCCACGGACAGGGGGGGGCTTACGAGCAGTACTTC; cdr3_aa: CASSHGQGGAYEQYF
j_call: TRBJ2-1; clone_size: few; d_call: TRBD2; v_call: TRBV7-9; cdr3_nt: TGTGCCAGCAGCGACTCGTTGGCGGGAGGGTCCCACAATGAGCAGTTCTTC; cdr3_aa: CASSDSLAGGSHNEQFF
j_call: TRBJ1-1; clone_size: few; d_call: TRBD1; v_call: TRBV9; cdr3_nt: TGTGCCAGCAGCTCCGGGACAGACATGAACACTGAAGCTTTCTTT; cdr3_aa: CASSSGTDMNTEAFF
j_call: TRBJ2-7; clone_size: -; d_call: -; v_call: TRBV5-5; cdr3_nt: TGTGCCAGCAGCCCGGCGGTAGCCTTCTCCTACGAGCAGTACTTC; cdr3_aa: CASSPAVAFSYEQYF
j_call: TRBJ1-1; clone_size: -; d_call: -; v_call: TRBV6-5; cdr3_nt: TGTGCCAGCAGTTACGGGTGGAGGCGATTGAACACTGAAGCTTTCTTT; cdr3_aa: CASSYGWRRLNTEAFF
j_call: TRBJ1-3; clone_size: -; d_call: TRBD1; v_call: TRBV7-9; cdr3_nt: TGTGCCAGCAGCTCCCGGACAGGACGCTCTGGAAACACCATATATTTT; cdr3_aa: CASSSRTGRSGNTIYF
j_call: TRBJ2-7; clone_size: -; d_call: TRBD1; v_call: TRBV30; cdr3_nt: TGTGCCTGGACTGGGGACAGGGGGTCCTACGAGCAGTACTTC; cdr3_aa: CAWTGDRGSYEQYF
j_call: TRBJ1-5; clone_size: -; d_call: -; v_call: TRBV6-1; cdr3_nt: TGTGCCAGCAGTGAACGGGGGGGGCAGAGGGGGCCCCAGCATTTT; cdr3_aa: CASSERGGQRGPQHF
j_call: TRBJ2-1; clone_size: -; d_call: -; v_call: TRBV28; cdr3_nt: TGTGCCAGCAACACCCCGCGGGATGAGCAGTTCTTC; cdr3_aa: CASNTPRDEQFF
j_call: TRBJ1-4; clone_size: -; d_call: -; v_call: TRBV19; cdr3_nt: TGTGCCAGTAGTATTTTGCGTAATGAAAAACTGTTTTTT; cdr3_aa: CASSILRNEKLFF
j_call: TRBJ2-4; clone_size: -; d_call: -; v_call: TRBV27; cdr3_nt: TGTGCCAGCAGTTCCGGCAGTGGAGCGGCCAAAAACATTCAGTACTTC; cdr3_aa: CASSSGSGAAKNIQYF
j_call: TRBJ2-1; clone_size: -; d_call: TRBD2; v_call: TRBV28; cdr3_nt: TGTGCCAGCAGGCTACTAGCGGGAGTGTCCTACAATGAGCAGTTCTTC; cdr3_aa: CASRLLAGVSYNEQFF
j_call: TRBJ2-3; clone_size: -; d_call: TRBD1; v_call: TRBV30; cdr3_nt: TGTGCCTGGAGCCGAGAGACAGGGATCACAGATACGCAGTATTTT; cdr3_aa: CAWSRETGITDTQYF
j_call: TRBJ2-3; clone_size: -; d_call: -; v_call: TRBV27; cdr3_nt: TGTGCCAGCAGTTTATCCCCGGCGGGAGATACGCAGTATTTT; cdr3_aa: CASSLSPAGDTQYF
j_call: TRBJ2-7; clone_size: once; d_call: -; v_call: TRBV4-1; cdr3_nt: TGCGCCAGCAGGTTTCAAGGGGGCGAGCAGTACTTC; cdr3_aa: CASRFQGGEQYF
j_call: TRBJ2-1; clone_size: once; d_call: -; v_call: TRBV7-9; cdr3_nt: TGTGCCAGCAGCTTAGGTATGCTGCCTAGCAATGAGCAGTTCTTC; cdr3_aa: CASSLGMLPSNEQFF
j_call: TRBJ1-1; clone_size: -; d_call: -; v_call: TRBV6-5; cdr3_nt: TGTGCCAGCAGACCTACAGGATACACTGAAGCTTTCTTT; cdr3_aa: CASRPTGYTEAFF
j_call: TRBJ1-1; clone_size: -; d_call: -; v_call: TRBV27; cdr3_nt: TGTGCCAGCAGTTCCGGGGGGGCAGGAGAAGGAGCTTTCTTT; cdr3_aa: CASSSGGAGEGAFF
j_call: TRBJ2-3; clone_size: -; d_call: TRBD1; v_call: TRBV9; cdr3_nt: TGTGCCAGCAGCGTAGGAGACAGGGGGCGAAGTAGGGATACGCAGTATTTT; cdr3_aa: CASSVGDRGRSRDTQYF
j_call: TRBJ2-3; clone_size: -; d_call: TRBD1; v_call: TRBV7-6; cdr3_nt: TGTGCCAGCAGCCGACCCCGGGACAGCCCCACAGATACGCAGTATTTT; cdr3_aa: CASSRPRDSPTDTQYF
j_call: TRBJ1-4; clone_size: once; d_call: TRBD1; v_call: TRBV27; cdr3_nt: TGTGCCAGCAGTGGACCGGGACAGGGGGGAAATGAAAAACTGTTTTTT; cdr3_aa: CASSGPGQGGNEKLFF
j_call: TRBJ2-3; clone_size: once; d_call: TRBD2; v_call: TRBV4-2; cdr3_nt: TGTGCCAGCAGTGACCCGGGACTAGGTACAGATACGCAGTATTTT; cdr3_aa: CASSDPGLGTDTQYF
j_call: TRBJ1-4; clone_size: -; d_call: -; v_call: TRBV27; cdr3_nt: TGTGCCAGCAGCCTAGACAGGAGAAAACTGTTTTTT; cdr3_aa: CASSLDRRKLFF